Listed here is a single TCR beta chain. Antigen specificity is unknown. Vbeta (60) and Jbeta (13) primers were used in the PCR. The repertoire was sequenced with immunoSEQ multiplex PCR; TCRdb's copy has only in-frame clones and lacks some. The data hold tens of thousands of clones, with approximately 78% observed a single time. Unmatched junction bases numbered 9, after V lost 4 bases and J lost 3 bases. This CDR3 has 15 amino acids. The germline gives CDR1 SGHTA, CDR2 FQGNSA. This specimen belongs to a study of cytomegalovirus exposure and HLA in healthy donors. Study information: Among 150 million to 200 million T cells, an earlier analysis found around 100 million unique TCR beta sequences. General study points: Available immune exposure information covered CMV serostatus only. Later, an analysis found that common viral pathogens appeared to be linked with several of the most significant clusters.

Donors counted as nominally healthy when sampled, yet unrecorded immune exposures were likely. The sample taken for sequencing was PBMCs. This TCR derives from a woman in her thirties or forties in good health and CMV-seropositive. V gene TRBV7-2 combines with J gene TRBJ2-7; 7 bases map to TRBD2. DNA for the CDR3: TGTGCCAGCAGCTCCCCGGGAGGCGGGCGCTACGAGCAGTACTTC. Amino acid sequence: CASSSPGGGRYEQYF.